Listed here are 8 T cell receptor beta chains from one sample, sequenced in a study of early stage breast cancer tumors. Profiling relied on immunoSEQ multiplex PCR, and the TCRdb table lists in-frame clones only, not all of them. The data contain some 20,000 clones, about 86% of them seen just once; the ten biggest clones take up under 2%. Material: blood. These receptors were collected from a person between 65 and 79 years old with breast cancer.

The chain is built from TRBV28 and TRBJ2-7; TRBD2 agrees at 7 bases. The ends lost 6 bases at V and 3 bases at J; junction bases unmatched: 5. Germline V gene sequence: CDR1 MDHEN, CDR2 SYDVKM. The CDR3 consists of 13 residues. The chain's CDR3 is CASSPGGLYEQYF. CDR3 sequence (DNA): TGTGCCAGCAGCCCGGGAGGTCTCTACGAGCAGTACTTC.

Relative to its sample, this clone is medium-sized. The chain carries TRBV4-1 and TRBJ1-2, with TRBD1 matching over 7 bases. The CDR3 covers 13 residues. Germline assignment: CDR1 MGHRA and CDR2 YSYEKL. V shed 7 bases and J 6 bases; nucleotides not matched to a gene: 8. The CDR3 DNA follows: TGCGCCAGCATGAAGGGGGCAAAAGATGGCTACACCTTC. It codes for CASMKGAKDGYTF.

V is TRBV7-9 and J is TRBJ1-1; 7 bases line up with TRBD1. This CDR3 contains 14 residues. V shed 5 bases, J shed 11 bases, and the junction held 14 bases outside the gene matches. The germline V gene encodes CDR1 SEHNR and CDR2 FQNEAQ (reference sequence). DNA for the CDR3: TGTGCCAGCAGCCCTCCTGTAGGGGGCGACTGGGCTTTCTTT. It yields the protein CASSPPVGGDWAFF. The full variable domain, completed using reference TRBV7-9 and TRBJ1-1, is DTGVSQNPRHKITKRGQNVTFRCDPISEHNRLYWYRQTLGQGPEFLTYFQNEAQLEKSRLLSDRFSAERPKGSFSTLEIQRTEQGDSAMYLCASSPPVGGDWAFFGQGTRLTVV.

V usage is TRBV28 and J usage is TRBJ1-4, with a possible D match to TRBD1 (5 bases). V shed 5 bases and J shed 6 bases, with 13 bases lying between them. Germline values: CDR1 MDHEN, CDR2 SYDVKM. This CDR3 has 14 amino acids. CDR3 region: CASSLPTGDEKLFF. Written as DNA, the CDR3 is TGTGCCAGCAGTCTCCCCACGGGGGATGAAAAACTGTTTTTT.

This clone was seen just once. The chain links TRBV5-4 to TRBJ2-6, with D possibly matching TRBD2 (5 bases). V shed 4 bases and J shed 0 bases, with 11 bases lying between them. From germline, CDR1 is SGHNT and CDR2 YYREEE (reference sequence). This CDR3 has 16 amino acids. The CDR3 is CASSTGIFSGANVLTF. The CDR3, as DNA: TGTGCCAGCAGCACCGGGATATTCTCTGGGGCCAACGTCCTGACTTTC.

V gene TRBV9 combines with J gene TRBJ1-6; 9 positions match TRBD1. Germline V gene data show CDR1 as SGDLS and CDR2 as YYNGEE. The CDR3 totals 15 residues. V was pared by 6 bases and J by 5 bases, with 6 bases of the junction left unmatched. The CDR3 loop reads CASTGGQGNNSPLHF. For the CDR3, the DNA is TGTGCCAGCACCGGGGGACAGGGCAATAATTCACCCCTCCACTTT.

The rearrangement joins TRBV5-1 to TRBJ1-2; 10 bases agree with TRBD1. V lost 7 bases, J lost 1 base, and 1 base stayed unmatched. Looked up from germline, CDR1 is SGHRS and CDR2 is YFSETQ. This CDR3 is 13 amino acids long. The CDR3 bases are TGCGCCAGCCGGACAGGGGGTAACTATGGCTACACCTTC. It is translated as CASRTGGNYGYTF.

This rearrangement joins TRBV25-1 to TRBJ2-3; D is unresolved. Per the germline V gene, CDR1 is MGHDK and CDR2 is SYGVNS. The CDR3 is 15 amino acids. V was pared by 2 bases and J by 2 bases, with 11 bases between. The CDR3: CASSEPRPNTDTQYF. The CDR3 DNA sequence: TGTGCCAGCAGTGAACCTAGACCGAACACAGATACGCAGTATTTT.